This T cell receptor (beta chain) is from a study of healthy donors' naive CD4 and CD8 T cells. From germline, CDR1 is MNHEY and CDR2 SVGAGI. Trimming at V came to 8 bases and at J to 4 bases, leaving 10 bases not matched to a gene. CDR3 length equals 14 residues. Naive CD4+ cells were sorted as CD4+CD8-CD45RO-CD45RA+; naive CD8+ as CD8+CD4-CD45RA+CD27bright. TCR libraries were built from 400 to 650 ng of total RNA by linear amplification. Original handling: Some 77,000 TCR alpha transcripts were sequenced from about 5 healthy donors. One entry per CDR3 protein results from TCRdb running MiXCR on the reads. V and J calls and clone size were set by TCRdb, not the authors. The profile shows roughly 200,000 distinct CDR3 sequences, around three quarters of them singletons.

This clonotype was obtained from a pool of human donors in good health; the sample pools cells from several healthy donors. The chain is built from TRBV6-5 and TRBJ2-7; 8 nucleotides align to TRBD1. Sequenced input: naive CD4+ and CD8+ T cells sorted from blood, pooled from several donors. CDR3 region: CASQPGQGVYEQYF. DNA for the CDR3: TGTGCCAGCCAGCCCGGACAGGGTGTTTACGAGCAGTACTTC.